Below, 29 T cell receptor beta chains from the same sample are listed, as sequenced in a study of T cells after yellow fever vaccination. TCRdb re-derived calls from the 5' RACE reads in MiXCR, one entry per CDR3 protein. This table holds some 240,000 distinct CDR3 sequences, roughly 3% found once. The starting material was CD4+ T cells sorted from PBMCs, obtained 10 days after the yellow fever booster vaccination. Receptors originate from a man between 18 and 35 years old who received the YFV17D yellow fever vaccine.

This clonotype has just a few counts. The chain carries TRBV10-3 and TRBJ2-3, with 10 nucleotides matching TRBD1. The trim removed 10 bases at V and 0 bases at J, leaving 7 bases unmatched. The CDR3 spans 15 residues. Germline V lookup: CDR1 ENHRY, CDR2 SYGVKD. DNA for the CDR3: TGTGCCAGTACCGGGACAGGGGTGAGCACAGATACGCAGTATTTT. Its translation: CASTGTGVSTDTQYF.

This clonotype was counted ten times or more. The CDR3 sequence: CSVGQGKNTEAFF. CDR3 nucleotides: TGCAGCGTCGGACAGGGTAAAAACACTGAAGCTTTCTTT. V and J are TRBV29-1 and TRBJ1-1; TRBD1 matches at 8 bases. Per germline, CDR1 SQVTM and CDR2 ANQGSEA. The ends lost 6 bases at V and 2 bases at J; junction bases unmatched: 5. The CDR3 extends over 13 amino acids. The entire variable domain, with the rest obtained from reference TRBV29-1 and TRBJ1-1, is as follows: SAVISQKPSRDICQRGTSLTIQCQVDSQVTMMFWYRQQPGQSLTLIATANQGSEATYESGFVIDKFPISRPNLTFSTLTVSNMSPEDSSIYLCSVGQGKNTEAFFGQGTRLTVV.

In its sample, this clonotype was seen many times. The junction shows a germline mismatch at one end, possibly a read error. The chain uses TRBV7-3 and TRBJ2-1, with TRBD1 as a possible D gene (6 bases). The CDR3 runs 13 residues. Germline V gene sequence: CDR1 SGHTA, CDR2 FQGTGA. This chain's CDR3 is CANSQQGGNEQFF. The CDR3 DNA follows: TGTGCCAACAGCCAACAGGGCGGTAATGAGCAGTTCTTC.

This clonotype was observed a few times. The chain links TRBV19 to TRBJ2-3; TRBD2 agrees at 9 bases. From germline, CDR1 is LNHDA and CDR2 SQIVND (reference sequence). CDR3 length equals 14 residues. The junction had 6 bases not matched to a gene; V was cut back by 9 bases and J by 2 bases. CDR3 residues: CASRAGGYTDTQYF. The DNA for the CDR3 is TGTGCCAGCCGAGCGGGGGGCTACACAGATACGCAGTATTTT.

In its sample, this clonotype was seen many times. The V call is TRBV4-2, the J call TRBJ1-2, with 8 bases that match TRBD1. The germline gives CDR1 LGHNA, CDR2 YNFKEQ. This CDR3 contains 14 residues. Germline trimming cut 8 bases from V and 5 bases from J; bases unmatched to any gene: 10. The CDR3: CASSATGAGYGYTF. CDR3 nucleotide sequence: TGTGCCAGCTCTGCGACAGGGGCGGGGTATGGCTACACCTTC.

At least ten counts were recorded for this clonotype. V gene TRBV9 combines with J gene TRBJ2-3; 11 bases match TRBD2. Germline V lookup: CDR1 SGDLS, CDR2 YYNGEE. Trimming removed 4 bases from V and 6 bases from J; junction bases left unmatched: 4. This CDR3 has 14 amino acids. Here the CDR3 DNA reads TGTGCCAGCAGCTCCTGGACTAGCGGGGATACGCAGTATTTT. Protein product: CASSSWTSGDTQYF.

This clonotype was detected only a few times. The chain joins TRBV5-1 to TRBJ1-1; a possible D gene is TRBD1 (6 bases). Trimming took off 2 bases at V and 1 base at J, with 9 bases between the two ends. CDR3 length: 14 residues. Germline CDR1 reads SGHRS; CDR2 reads YFSETQ. CDR3 bases: TGCGCCAGCAGCTTTGACAGGCCGAACACTGAAGCTTTCTTT. Translated: CASSFDRPNTEAFF. Full variable domain (remainder filled in from reference TRBV5-1 and TRBJ1-1): KAGVTQTPRYLIKTRGQQVTLSCSPISGHRSVSWYQQTPGQGLQFLFEYFSETQRNKGNFPGRFSGRQFSNSRSEMNVSTLELGDSALYLCASSFDRPNTEAFFGQGTRLTVV.

V gene TRBV6-2 or TRBV6-3 combines with J gene TRBJ1-6; possible D gene TRBD1, 6 bases. With 6 bases removed from V and 7 bases from J, the gap between germline ends came to 16 bases. Per the germline V gene, CDR1 is MNHEY and CDR2 is SVGEGT. CDR3 length: 15 residues. CDR3 nucleotide sequence: TGTGCCAGCAGGCCACAACAGGGCTGGAATTCACCCCTCCACTTT. This gives the protein CASRPQQGWNSPLHF.

This clonotype was seen only a few times. This chain joins TRBV9 and TRBJ1-2; D is ambiguous. The V gene's germline CDR1 is SGDLS and CDR2 YYNGEE. CDR3 length equals 14 residues. Trimming shortened V by 0 bases and J by 0 bases, and 6 bases separated the two germline ends. CDR3 DNA: TGTGCCAGCAGCGTAGGGACCTCTAACTATGGCTACACCTTC. As protein: CASSVGTSNYGYTF. Supplemented by reference TRBV9 and TRBJ1-2, the full variable domain reads DSGVTQTPKHLITATGQRVTLRCSPRSGDLSVYWYQQSLDQGLQFLIQYYNGEERAKGNILERFSAQQFPDLHSELNLSSLELGDSALYFCASSVGTSNYGYTFGSGTRLTVV.

This clonotype has at least ten counts. This rearrangement joins TRBV12-3 or TRBV12-4 to TRBJ2-7; 8 bases map to TRBD1. The V and J ends lost 6 bases and 2 bases, in that order; junction bases with no gene match: 6. CDR3 length equals 14 residues. As DNA, the CDR3 is TGTGCCAGCAGATGGACAGGGATTACCTACGAGCAGTACTTC. Translated: CASRWTGITYEQYF.

There are a few counts of this clonotype. V and J are TRBV5-4 and TRBJ1-4; 7 positions agree with TRBD1. Trimming took 5 bases from V and 3 from J; bases not matched to a gene: 4. Germline V gives CDR1 SGHNT, CDR2 YYREEE (reference sequence). There are 14 residues in the CDR3. CDR3 sequence (DNA): TGTGCCAGCAGACCCGGGACAGCTAATGAAAAACTGTTTTTT. Protein: CASRPGTANEKLFF.

There are many counts of this clonotype. Here the CDR3 reads CASSLGDREDIQYF. For the CDR3, the DNA is TGCGCCAGCAGCTTGGGGGACAGGGAGGACATTCAGTACTTC. The rearrangement links TRBV5-1 to TRBJ2-4, with 9 bases lining up with TRBD1. With 0 bases clipped from V and 8 bases from J, the junction kept 3 bases outside the gene matches. Per germline, CDR1 SGHRS and CDR2 YFSETQ. The length of the CDR3 is 14 residues.

This clonotype occurred a few times. The J gene is TRBJ2-1, the V gene TRBV3-2; the table's D call, TRBD1, has no DNA check behind it. TRBV3-2 has pseudogene status. The CDR3 is 16 amino acids. This chain's CDR3 is CASSPPPAHKYNEQFF. The CDR3 region has the DNA TGTGCCAGCAGCCCCCCCCCAGCCCATAAATACAATGAGCAGTTCTTC.

This clonotype was observed at least ten times. The chain recombines TRBV9 with TRBJ2-1, with D tentatively TRBD1 (6 bases). Trimming shortened V by 1 base and J by 8 bases, and 13 bases separated the two germline ends. The CDR3 runs to 14 residues. Germline-derived CDR1 and CDR2 are SGDLS and YYNGEE. CDR3 sequence reads: CASSVYFEGDEQFF. In DNA, the CDR3 is TGTGCCAGCAGCGTATATTTTGAGGGGGATGAGCAGTTCTTC.

In its sample, this clonotype was seen many times. V is TRBV5-1 and J is TRBJ2-3, with D perhaps TRBD1 (5 bases). The germline gives CDR1 SGHRS, CDR2 YFSETQ. The germline V and J ends were trimmed by 4 bases and 2 bases, with 14 bases remaining between them. The CDR3 covers 15 residues. The CDR3 protein is CASSHRQPNTDTQYF. The CDR3 DNA follows: TGCGCCAGCAGCCATCGACAGCCTAACACAGATACGCAGTATTTT.

The chain employs TRBV3-1 and TRBJ1-1; D gene ambiguous. The CDR3 runs to 14 residues. From germline, CDR1 is LGHDT and CDR2 YNNKEL (reference sequence). Trimming removed 4 bases from V and 0 bases from J, with 9 bases in between. This CDR3 is CASSLPSMNTEAFF. CDR3 coding DNA: TGTGCCAGCAGCCTCCCCAGTATGAACACTGAAGCTTTCTTT.

This clonotype was seen ten or more times. The V gene is TRBV10-1, the J gene TRBJ2-2; TRBD1 might be the D (6 bases). CDR3 length equals 16 residues. V lost 2 bases and J lost 0, with 10 bases in between. The germline V gene has CDR1 WNHNN and CDR2 SYGVQD (reference sequence). CDR3 amino acids: CASSEGTTTNTGELFF. In nucleotides, the CDR3 is TGCGCCAGCAGTGAGGGGACAACAACGAACACCGGGGAGCTGTTTTTT.

This clonotype showed up many times. The J gene is TRBJ2-5, the V gene TRBV12-3 or TRBV12-4; 7 bases agree with TRBD2. Trimming at V came to 0 bases and at J to 7 bases, leaving 8 bases not matched to a gene. This CDR3 comprises 15 residues. The CDR3 DNA follows: TGTGCCAGCAGTTTAGCGGGGAGGGAAGGCGGGACCCAGTACTTC. Residues: CASSLAGREGGTQYF.

The V and J genes are TRBV7-2 and TRBJ2-7; 7 bases fit TRBD2. V was pared by 5 bases and J by 0 bases, with 7 bases of the junction left unmatched. The V gene's germline CDR1 is SGHTA and CDR2 FQGNSA. This CDR3 is built from 15 residues. In DNA form, the CDR3 reads TGTGCCAGCAGCATCGCCCTAGCGGTCTCCTACGAGCAGTACTTC. This encodes CASSIALAVSYEQYF.

This clonotype appeared a few times. V is TRBV6-5 and J is TRBJ1-6; possible D gene TRBD1, 6 bases. Trimming pared 2 bases from V and 0 bases from J, leaving 11 bases between. Germline V lookup: CDR1 MNHEY, CDR2 SVGAGI. The CDR3 length is 17 residues. The CDR3 region is CASSYVRGYSYNSPLHF. As DNA, the CDR3 is TGTGCCAGCAGTTACGTGAGGGGGTACTCCTATAATTCACCCCTCCACTTT.

This clonotype was picked up many times. V gene TRBV10-3 combines with J gene TRBJ2-3; 10 bases fit TRBD1. The germline V gene has CDR1 ENHRY and CDR2 SYGVKD. This CDR3 spans 16 amino acids. Trimming at V came to 6 bases and at J to 2 bases, leaving 8 bases not matched to a gene. The CDR3 region is CAISSGDRGITDTQYF. Written as DNA, the CDR3 is TGTGCCATCAGCTCCGGGGACAGGGGCATCACAGATACGCAGTATTTT.

This clonotype showed up many times. This chain links TRBV5-4 with TRBJ2-3; D is ambiguous. Germline V gene data show CDR1 as SGHNT and CDR2 as YYREEE (reference sequence). Trimming took off 0 bases at V and 9 bases at J, with 8 bases between the two ends. CDR3 length: 12 residues. The CDR3 loop is CASSLDENTQYF. CDR3 bases: TGTGCCAGCAGCTTGGACGAAAACACGCAGTATTTT.

CDR3 sequence reads: CSARVRGLRYEQYF. The CDR3 coding sequence is TGCAGTGCTAGGGTCAGGGGGCTTCGCTACGAGCAGTACTTC. The rearrangement uses TRBV20-1 and TRBJ2-7; TRBD1 matches 8 bases. The V segment lost 3 bases and the J segment 3 bases; nucleotides outside the gene matches: 7. Germline values: CDR1 DFQATT, CDR2 SNEGSKA (reference sequence). The CDR3 sequence is 14 residues long.

This clonotype was observed many times. This rearrangement joins TRBV9 to TRBJ2-5, with 7 bases that match TRBD2. Germline CDR1 SGDLS, CDR2 YYNGEE. V trimming: 0 bases; J trimming: 2 bases; junction bases outside the gene matches: 10. This CDR3 spans 17 amino acids. Written as DNA, the CDR3 is TGTGCCAGCAGCGTAGCGGGAGTCGGGGGGTTACAAGAGACCCAGTACTTC. Its protein product is CASSVAGVGGLQETQYF.

Ten or more counts support this clonotype. The J gene is TRBJ1-1, the V gene TRBV4-3; no firm D call. Trimming shortened V by 6 bases and J by 1 base, and 15 bases separated the two germline ends. This CDR3 comprises 15 residues. Germline V gives CDR1 LGHNA, CDR2 YSLEER. The CDR3 coding sequence is TGCGCCAGCAGGAGGTCTTTAGCAGGGAACACTGAAGCTTTCTTT. It is translated as CASRRSLAGNTEAFF.

This clonotype has ten or more counts. CDR3 sequence (DNA): TGTGCCAGCAAAAGGGGGGCTTCAGGGCAGCACCAGCCCCAGCATTTT. Its translation is CASKRGASGQHQPQHF. The chain employs TRBV12-3 or TRBV12-4 and TRBJ1-5; D may be TRBD1 (6 bases). Trimming shortened V by 7 bases and J by 7 bases, and 23 bases separated the two germline ends. The CDR3 length is 16 residues.

The sample holds a few counts of this clonotype. The chain carries TRBV5-4 and TRBJ1-1; TRBD1 aligns across 8 bases. CDR1 SGHNT and CDR2 YYREEE come from the germline V gene (reference sequence). The V segment lost 4 bases and the J segment 5 bases; nucleotides outside the gene matches: 13. The CDR3 has 16 residues. DNA for the CDR3: TGTGCCAGCAGCAGACGGGCAACAGGGGGATGGACTGAAGCTTTCTTT. It encodes CASSRRATGGWTEAFF. Combining the CDR3 with reference TRBV5-4 and TRBJ1-1 gives the whole variable domain ETGVTQSPTHLIKTRGQQVTLRCSSQSGHNTVSWYQQALGQGPQFIFQYYREEENGRGNFPPRFSGLQFPNYSSELNVNALELDDSALYLCASSRRATGGWTEAFFGQGTRLTVV.

The table lists this clonotype with many counts. The V and J genes are TRBV3-1 and TRBJ2-4; D gene unclear. V was cut by 3 bases and J by 1 base, with 13 bases left in between. This CDR3 has 16 amino acids. Germline V CDR1 and CDR2: LGHDT, YNNKEL (reference sequence). DNA of the CDR3: TGTGCCAGCAGCCACACTTCCCTGGGGGCCAAAAACATTCAGTACTTC. Protein sequence: CASSHTSLGAKNIQYF.

This clonotype came up many times. V is TRBV20-1 and J is TRBJ2-4; D may be TRBD1 (6 bases). CDR1 and CDR2 (germline): DFQATT, SNEGSKA (reference sequence). V was cut by 5 bases and J by 0 bases, with 17 bases left in between. CDR3 length: 16 amino acids. This CDR3 reads CSAPRPDSLAKNIQYF. CDR3 nucleotide sequence: TGCAGTGCTCCCCGGCCGGACAGCCTAGCCAAAAACATTCAGTACTTC.